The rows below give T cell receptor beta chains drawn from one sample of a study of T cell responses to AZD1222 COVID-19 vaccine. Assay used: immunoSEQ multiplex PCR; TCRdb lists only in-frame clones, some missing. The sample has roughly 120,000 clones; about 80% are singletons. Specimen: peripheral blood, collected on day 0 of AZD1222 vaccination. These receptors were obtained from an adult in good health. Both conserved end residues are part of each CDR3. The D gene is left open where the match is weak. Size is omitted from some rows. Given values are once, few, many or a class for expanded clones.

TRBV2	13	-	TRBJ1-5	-	CASSEQLNQPQHF	TGTGCCAGCAGTGAACAGCTCAATCAGCCCCAGCATTTT
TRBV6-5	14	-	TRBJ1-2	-	CASSYSQGSYGYTF	TGTGCCAGCAGTTACTCACAGGGTTCCTATGGCTACACCTTC
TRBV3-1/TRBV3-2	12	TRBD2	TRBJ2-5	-	CASTKRGETQYF	TGTGCCAGCACCAAGCGGGGAGAGACCCAGTACTTC
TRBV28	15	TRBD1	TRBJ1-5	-	CASSSPAGGIQPQHF	TGTGCCAGCAGCTCCCCGGCAGGGGGCATTCAGCCCCAGCATTTT
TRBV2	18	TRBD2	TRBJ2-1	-	CASSEGAGGPNSYNEQFF	TGTGCCAGCAGTGAAGGGGCGGGAGGCCCCAACTCCTACAATGAGCAGTTCTTC
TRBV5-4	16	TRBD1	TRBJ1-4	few	CASSLQGAGTNEKLFF	TGTGCCAGCAGCTTGCAGGGGGCGGGAACTAATGAAAAACTGTTTTTT
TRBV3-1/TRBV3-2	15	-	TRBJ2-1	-	CASICGGAFKNEQFF	TGTGCCAGCATTTGCGGCGGGGCCTTCAAAAATGAGCAGTTCTTC
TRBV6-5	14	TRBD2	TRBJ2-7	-	CASAGTSVSYEQYF	TGTGCCAGCGCCGGGACTAGCGTCTCCTACGAGCAGTACTTC
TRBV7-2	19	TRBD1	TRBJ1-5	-	CASSLMGGGQGPTNQPQHF	TGTGCCAGCAGCTTAATGGGCGGGGGACAGGGTCCCACCAATCAGCCCCAGCATTTT
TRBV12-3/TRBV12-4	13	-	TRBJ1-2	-	CASSLSGPGGYTF	TGTGCCAGCAGTTTATCGGGACCCGGGGGCTACACCTTC
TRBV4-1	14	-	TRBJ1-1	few	CASAWGKMGTEAFF	TGCGCCAGCGCCTGGGGGAAAATGGGTACTGAAGCTTTCTTT
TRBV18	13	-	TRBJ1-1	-	CASSIDGNTEAFF	TGTGCCAGCTCTATAGACGGTAACACTGAAGCTTTCTTT
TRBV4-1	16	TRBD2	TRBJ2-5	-	CASSQRGLAVQETQYF	TGCGCCAGCAGCCAGCGCGGACTAGCGGTACAAGAGACCCAGTACTTC
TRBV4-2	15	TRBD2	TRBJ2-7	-	CASSQREGLSYEQYF	TGTGCCAGCAGCCAGCGGGAGGGCCTGTCCTACGAGCAGTACTTC
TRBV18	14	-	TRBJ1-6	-	CASSSTTRNSPLHF	TGTGCCAGCTCTTCGACCACCAGGAATTCACCCCTCCACTTT
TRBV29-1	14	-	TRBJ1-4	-	CSVAYGNSNEKLFF	TGCAGCGTCGCGTACGGAAACAGTAATGAAAAACTGTTTTTT
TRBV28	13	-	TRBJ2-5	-	CASSPGLQETQYF	TGTGCCAGCAGTCCGGGACTTCAAGAGACCCAGTACTTC
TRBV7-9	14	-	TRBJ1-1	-	CASSWLQGNTEAFF	TGTGCCAGCAGCTGGTTACAGGGGAACACTGAAGCTTTCTTT
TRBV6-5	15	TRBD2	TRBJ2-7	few	CASSIEGLAGDEQYF	TGTGCCAGCAGTATAGAGGGACTAGCGGGAGACGAGCAGTACTTC
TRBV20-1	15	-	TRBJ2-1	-	CSASPRLPSYNEQFF	TGCAGTGCTAGTCCTCGACTACCCTCCTACAATGAGCAGTTCTTC
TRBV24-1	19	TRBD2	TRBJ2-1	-	CATSDSGSGGASSYNEQFF	TGTGCCACCAGTGACTCTGGAAGCGGGGGGGCCAGCTCCTACAATGAGCAGTTCTTC
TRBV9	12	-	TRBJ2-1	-	CASSEQYNEQFF	TGTGCCAGCAGCGAACAGTACAATGAGCAGTTCTTC
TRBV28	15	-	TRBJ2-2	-	CASTAPWRNTGELFF	TGTGCCAGCACCGCACCGTGGAGAAACACCGGGGAGCTGTTTTTT
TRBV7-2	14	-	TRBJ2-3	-	CASSSQWGTDTQYF	TGTGCCAGCAGCTCCCAGTGGGGTACAGATACGCAGTATTTT
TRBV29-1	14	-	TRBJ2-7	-	CSVARGLGIREQYF	TGCAGCGTTGCGCGAGGTTTGGGGATAAGAGAGCAGTACTTC
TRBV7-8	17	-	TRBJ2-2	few	CASSRRQSVTNTGELFF	TGTGCCAGCAGCCGGCGCCAATCAGTTACGAACACCGGGGAGCTGTTTTTT